A selection of T cell receptor beta chains follows, all from one sample in a study of CD8+ T cells in alopecia areata. TCRdb keeps only in-frame clones here, not all; method: immunoSEQ multiplex PCR. The sample consists of 160,000 or so clones, 67% of them appearing once. The sample was CD8+ T cells sorted from blood, taken at week 0. These receptors originate from a human donor with alopecia areata. Both conserved end residues are part of each CDR3. Fields, in order: D gene, J gene, clone size, V gene, CDR3 protein, CDR3 DNA. A D gene is named only where the DNA matches it firmly. Expanded clones are given a class, and other clones once, few, many or no size at all.

d_gene: TRBD1; j_gene: TRBJ2-1; abundance: NA; v_gene: TRBV14; CDR3aa: CASSREQGISYNEQFF; CDR3nt: TGTGCCAGCAGCCGTGAACAGGGGATCTCCTACAATGAGCAGTTCTTC
d_gene: NA; j_gene: TRBJ1-2; abundance: NA; v_gene: TRBV19; CDR3aa: CASMGRGRNYGYTF; CDR3nt: TGTGCCAGTATGGGGAGGGGGAGAAACTATGGCTACACCTTC
d_gene: NA; j_gene: TRBJ2-2; abundance: once; v_gene: TRBV27; CDR3aa: CASSLGQKATGELFF; CDR3nt: TGTGCCAGCAGTTTAGGCCAGAAAGCCACCGGGGAGCTGTTTTTT
d_gene: NA; j_gene: TRBJ2-1; abundance: NA; v_gene: TRBV16; CDR3aa: CASSPAHNEQFF; CDR3nt: TGTGCCAGCAGCCCGGCACACAATGAGCAGTTCTTC
d_gene: NA; j_gene: TRBJ2-7; abundance: few; v_gene: TRBV2; CDR3aa: CASLEVGFLSYEQYF; CDR3nt: TGTGCCAGCTTGGAGGTCGGGTTCCTTTCCTACGAGCAGTACTTC
d_gene: TRBD1; j_gene: TRBJ1-2; abundance: once; v_gene: TRBV27; CDR3aa: CASTRTGLDGYTF; CDR3nt: TGTGCCAGCACCCGGACAGGGTTGGATGGCTACACCTTC
d_gene: NA; j_gene: TRBJ2-3; abundance: NA; v_gene: TRBV2; CDR3aa: CASIGYTQYF; CDR3nt: TGTGCCAGCATCGGGTATACGCAGTATTTT
d_gene: NA; j_gene: TRBJ1-1; abundance: NA; v_gene: TRBV29-1; CDR3aa: CSVEDLGRLTTEAFF; CDR3nt: TGCAGCGTTGAAGATCTCGGTAGGCTAACTACTGAAGCTTTCTTT
d_gene: NA; j_gene: TRBJ2-1; abundance: few; v_gene: TRBV10-3; CDR3aa: CAISESNEQFF; CDR3nt: TGTGCCATCAGTGAGTCGAATGAGCAGTTCTTC
d_gene: TRBD1; j_gene: TRBJ1-2; abundance: NA; v_gene: TRBV4-1; CDR3aa: CASSGGTGVDYGYTF; CDR3nt: TGCGCCAGCAGCGGCGGGACAGGGGTAGACTATGGCTACACCTTC
d_gene: NA; j_gene: TRBJ1-4; abundance: NA; v_gene: TRBV2; CDR3aa: CASSELITLNEKLFF; CDR3nt: TGTGCCAGCAGTGAACTCATCACCCTGAATGAAAAACTGTTTTTT
d_gene: NA; j_gene: TRBJ2-7; abundance: NA; v_gene: TRBV4-2; CDR3aa: CASSQVVLAHPEQYF; CDR3nt: TGTGCCAGCAGCCAAGTCGTCCTAGCGCATCCCGAGCAGTACTTC
d_gene: NA; j_gene: TRBJ1-4; abundance: NA; v_gene: TRBV29-1; CDR3aa: CSVDDNQGKLFF; CDR3nt: TGCAGCGTTGATGATAACCAGGGAAAACTGTTTTTT
d_gene: NA; j_gene: TRBJ2-1; abundance: few; v_gene: TRBV5-1; CDR3aa: CASSLEVADEQFF; CDR3nt: TGCGCCAGCAGCTTGGAGGTTGCGGATGAGCAGTTCTTC
d_gene: NA; j_gene: TRBJ2-1; abundance: NA; v_gene: TRBV7-8; CDR3aa: CASSLEGGWRAKVTFNEQFF; CDR3nt: TGTGCCAGCAGCTTAGAGGGGGGGTGGCGTGCGAAGGTAACATTCAATGAGCAGTTCTTC
d_gene: NA; j_gene: TRBJ1-2; abundance: NA; v_gene: TRBV30; CDR3aa: CAWIPRLGRDYTF; CDR3nt: TGTGCCTGGATCCCTCGTTTGGGGCGTGACTACACCTTC
d_gene: NA; j_gene: TRBJ1-2; abundance: NA; v_gene: TRBV6-6; CDR3aa: CASGPGVNYGYTF; CDR3nt: TGTGCCAGCGGCCCCGGGGTTAACTATGGCTACACCTTC
d_gene: NA; j_gene: TRBJ2-7; abundance: many; v_gene: TRBV4-1; CDR3aa: CASRGSMTGSYEQYF; CDR3nt: TGCGCCAGCAGAGGTTCGATGACAGGCTCCTACGAGCAGTACTTC
d_gene: NA; j_gene: TRBJ1-1; abundance: NA; v_gene: TRBV20-1; CDR3aa: CSARLNTEAFF; CDR3nt: TGCAGTGCTAGGCTTAACACTGAAGCTTTCTTT
d_gene: TRBD2; j_gene: TRBJ2-7; abundance: few; v_gene: TRBV13; CDR3aa: CASSPPSSGETYEQYF; CDR3nt: TGTGCCAGCAGCCCTCCGTCTAGCGGGGAGACCTACGAGCAGTACTTC
d_gene: TRBD1; j_gene: TRBJ2-7; abundance: NA; v_gene: TRBV4-1; CDR3aa: CASSQELTGASYEQYF; CDR3nt: TGCGCCAGCAGCCAAGAATTGACAGGGGCCTCCTACGAGCAGTACTTC
d_gene: NA; j_gene: TRBJ2-1; abundance: NA; v_gene: TRBV30; CDR3aa: CAWGTIPYNEQFF; CDR3nt: TGTGCCTGGGGGACAATACCCTACAATGAGCAGTTCTTC
d_gene: NA; j_gene: TRBJ2-2; abundance: NA; v_gene: TRBV13; CDR3aa: CASSLAEYSSNTGELFF; CDR3nt: TGTGCCAGCAGCTTAGCCGAATATAGCTCGAACACCGGGGAGCTGTTTTTT
d_gene: NA; j_gene: TRBJ1-1; abundance: NA; v_gene: TRBV30; CDR3aa: CAWSVFADPRDTEAFF; CDR3nt: TGTGCCTGGAGTGTTTTTGCCGACCCCAGGGACACTGAAGCTTTCTTT
d_gene: TRBD1; j_gene: TRBJ1-5; abundance: NA; v_gene: TRBV29-1; CDR3aa: CSVTTGRTDQPQHF; CDR3nt: TGCAGCGTCACGACAGGGCGGACCGATCAGCCCCAGCATTTT
d_gene: NA; j_gene: TRBJ2-5; abundance: NA; v_gene: TRBV27; CDR3aa: CASSLYQGQETQYF; CDR3nt: TGTGCCAGCAGTTTATACCAGGGCCAAGAGACCCAGTACTTC
d_gene: TRBD1; j_gene: TRBJ2-2; abundance: NA; v_gene: TRBV30; CDR3aa: CALTGGIGELFF; CDR3nt: TGTGCCTTGACAGGGGGCATCGGGGAGCTGTTTTTT
d_gene: NA; j_gene: TRBJ2-5; abundance: NA; v_gene: TRBV2; CDR3aa: CASSLETQYF; CDR3nt: TGTGCCAGCAGTTTAGAGACCCAGTACTTC
d_gene: NA; j_gene: TRBJ2-7; abundance: NA; v_gene: TRBV7-8; CDR3aa: CASSSTGDYYEQYF; CDR3nt: TGTGCCAGCAGCTCCACAGGAGACTACTACGAGCAGTACTTC
d_gene: TRBD1; j_gene: TRBJ1-1; abundance: NA; v_gene: TRBV7-2; CDR3aa: CASSPGGDREAFF; CDR3nt: TGTGCCAGCAGCCCCGGGGGGGACAGAGAAGCTTTCTTT
d_gene: NA; j_gene: TRBJ2-5; abundance: NA; v_gene: TRBV5-5; CDR3aa: CASSLVWEETQYF; CDR3nt: TGTGCCAGCAGCTTGGTCTGGGAAGAGACCCAGTACTTC
d_gene: NA; j_gene: TRBJ2-5; abundance: NA; v_gene: TRBV28; CDR3aa: CASLKPGHSYQETQYF; CDR3nt: TGTGCCAGCCTAAAGCCGGGACACTCATACCAAGAGACCCAGTACTTC
d_gene: NA; j_gene: TRBJ2-2; abundance: NA; v_gene: TRBV4-1; CDR3aa: CASSLRTANTGELFF; CDR3nt: TGCGCCAGCAGCCTTAGGACAGCGAACACCGGGGAGCTGTTTTTT